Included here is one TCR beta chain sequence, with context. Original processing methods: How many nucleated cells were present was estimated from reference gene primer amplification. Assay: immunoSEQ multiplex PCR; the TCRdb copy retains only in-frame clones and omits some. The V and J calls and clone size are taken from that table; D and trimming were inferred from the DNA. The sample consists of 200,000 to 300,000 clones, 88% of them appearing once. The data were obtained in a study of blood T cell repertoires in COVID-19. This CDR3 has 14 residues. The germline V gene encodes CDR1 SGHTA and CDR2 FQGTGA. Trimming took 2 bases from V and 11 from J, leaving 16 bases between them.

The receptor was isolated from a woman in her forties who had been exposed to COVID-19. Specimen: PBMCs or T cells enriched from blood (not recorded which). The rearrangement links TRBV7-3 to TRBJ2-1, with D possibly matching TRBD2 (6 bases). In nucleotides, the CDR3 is TGTGCCAGCAGCTTACTGGGTGGCCGGGAGAAGCAGTTCTTC. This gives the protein CASSLLGGREKQFF.